This TCR beta chain was retrieved from a study of neurological immune-mediated disorders (dated 2019 in TCRdb). Study-wide context: Among the approximately 34 multiple sclerosis patients, relapsing-remitting MS was present in 31 and secondary progressive MS was present in 3. Alongside PBMC samples, the set of some 100 TCR-beta libraries contained longitudinal samples, technical triplicates, and paired CD4+ and CD8+ T-cell subsets that had been sorted. The study compared peripheral blood TCR-beta repertoires of HTLV-I-associated myelopathy (HAM/TSP) patients, multiple sclerosis patients and healthy controls using UMI-based sequencing. The cohort included 60 to 75 subjects: some 14 with HAM/TSP, approximately 35 with multiple sclerosis, and 20 or so healthy controls. The research as a whole found: No identical CDR3 amino acid sequences were shared among expanded clones across subjects, suggesting private TCR-beta repertoires in all groups. Phylogenetic analysis grouped repertoires from 18 of 34 MS patients into a cluster of related CDR3 sequences, suggesting a possible repertoire-level signature. The MS cluster was not associated with any clinical or MRI features, and the authors stated that larger cohorts are needed. The highest TCR clonal expansion was observed in HAM/TSP patients, whereas the lowest was observed in MS patients, even when compared with healthy controls.

To synthesize cDNA, template-switch 5'RACE was performed with a primer carrying a 10-nucleotide random unique molecular identifier so that each TCR transcript was tagged. Every sequencing run yielded over 160 million TCR-beta sequences covering 15-18 subjects. Total RNA was extracted with the RNeasy kit. TCR-beta VDJ regions were amplified with primers for the TCR constant region and the 5'RACE anchor, using the KAPA Real-time Library Amplification kit. Sample indexes and Illumina adaptors were added in a first PCR, after which library yield was increased in a second PCR. The roughly 650 bp TCR product was size-selected on a 2% E-gel SizeSelection system after Ampure bead purification. Before pooling, libraries had their quality checked on a Bioanalyzer, their concentration measured with Qubit, and their quantity determined with the Kapa Library Quantification kit. An Illumina HiSeq 2500 was used to sequence the libraries paired-end at 2 x 150 bp. To increase sequence diversity, roughly 24-32% phiX was spiked into each library pool. The paper's data handling went like this. Quality-filtered reads were processed with the UMI-based MiGEC pipeline, which removed over 75% of raw TCR sequences during error correction. IMGT germline references were used for aligning VDJ genes, and each clonotype was defined as a unique CDR3 amino acid sequence together with its V-J genes. Clonal expansion, Shannon diversity and CDR3 relatedness were evaluated with VDJtools (CalcPairwiseDistances, ClusterSamples), while phylogenetic trees were built in CLCbio workbench. A clone was classed as expanded if it had 8 or more unique UMIs, a cutoff based on coefficient-of-variation modelling across technical triplicates. Starting from the raw public reads, TCRdb applied fastp trimming at Q25, assembled clones with MiXCR and retained in-frame beta chains. One record per CDR3 amino acid sequence lists the most common genes and DNA. Clone size and V and J calls follow TCRdb, not the original study. Counted in this sample were about 95,000 distinct CDR3 sequences; 3.5% of them appeared once. The ten largest make up 6% of the sample.

The table lists this clonotype with many counts. No cognate antigen has been identified for it. No clone much larger than this one lies a single base away; base qualities are absent. For the unsorted PBMC libraries, 2 million PBMCs were stored in RNAlater at -80 degrees C until RNA extraction and were used to generate the libraries. The multiple sclerosis patients were enrolled in a US clinical protocol that evaluated disease progression with magnetic resonance imaging. PBMCs were separated from peripheral blood using Ficoll-Hypaque density gradient centrifugation and then cryopreserved in liquid nitrogen. Source material: PBMCs. The sequence came from a woman aged 18-29 years with multiple sclerosis.

The CDR3 region has the sequence CASTARDYGYTF. The DNA reads TGTGCCAGCACCGCCCGGGACTATGGCTACACCTTC. The sequence joins TRBV6-2 or TRBV6-3 to TRBJ1-2; a confident D gene designation cannot be given. Sequences MNHEY (CDR1) and SVGEGT (CDR2) are obtained from the germline V gene. V loses 7 bases of germline sequence and J loses 3 bases, and the interval between the two ends is 9 bases. Inclusive of the bounding cysteine and phenylalanine, the CDR3 is 12 residues long. Here the CDR3 DNA is all that survives: 36 bases in frame from base 1.